A selection of T cell receptor beta chains follows, all from one sample in a study of Ad26.COV2.S vaccination and SARS-CoV-2 variants. Profiling relied on immunoSEQ multiplex PCR, and the TCRdb table lists in-frame clones only, not all of them. This repertoire shows over 350,000 clones, about nine tenths found once; its top ten account for more than 3%. The material sequenced was peripheral blood, taken in a trial of Ad26.COV2.S vaccine versus placebo. The receptors shown here come from a person aged 18 to 59 who received the Ad26.COV2.S COVID-19 vaccine or a placebo. Each CDR3 is given with its conserved first and last residue.

V	CDR3
TRBV5-1	CASIQGHEQFF
TRBV10-1	CASSEQGRTDTQYF
TRBV29-1	CSVEESDRGDGYTF
TRBV30	CAGIRDPTLDEQFF
TRBV6-5	CASSYSRWGHEPQHF
TRBV3-1/TRBV3-2	CASSPTSGGDGGELFF
TRBV7-9	CASSSGAGANEKLFF
TRBV6-1	CASSESGQPNYGYTF
TRBV19	CASKAEDRTYGYTF
TRBV14	CASSQDPGAEAFF
TRBV24-1	CATQGAGGSPIYGYTF
TRBV5-6	CASSSGTVNSPLHF
TRBV5-5	CASSVEGRNSYEQYF
TRBV7-9	CASSFSGRTEAFF
TRBV27	CASRAGGPPDYEQYF
TRBV3-1/TRBV3-2	CASSQSAVGRADTQYF
TRBV6-2/TRBV6-3	CASSLLSGGTDTQYF
TRBV6-5	CASTMNRGSEKLFF
TRBV4-2	CASSQVTRGGRDEQFF
TRBV19	CASRPGTLNSPLHF
TRBV6-5	CASRWSGDEKLFF
TRBV2	CASNAGVDEQFF
TRBV3-1/TRBV3-2	CASSQEDREETQYF
TRBV27	CASSLGLLSSNTGELFF